One T cell receptor (beta chain) is described in this entry. Its antigen remains unidentified. V was clipped by 1 base and J by 8 bases, with 17 bases between them. This CDR3 has 15 amino acids. CDR1 and CDR2 from the germline V gene are LNHDA and SQIVND (reference sequence). This sample is part of a study of cytomegalovirus exposure and HLA in healthy donors. Study results and caveats: The dataset shows that most TCR sequences were rare, while some public TCRs occurred in many donors. Reportedly, cytomegalovirus status was diagnosed with high sensitivity and specificity. A later analysis found first-cohort TCR clusters tended to co-occur in the 90 to 150 validation repertoires. Some TCR beta chains (roughly 160 of them) were listed as cytomegalovirus-associated.

TCRdb's table, derived via immunoSEQ multiplex PCR, lists solely in-frame clones and lacks some. In the table there are about 56,000 clones, roughly 93% of which are singletons. V and J are TRBV19 and TRBJ1-2; D not certain. The origin of this receptor is a woman aged 18-35 years in good health and CMV-seropositive. The sequencing sample was made of PBMCs. CDR3 loop: CASSIVGAVHKGYTF. DNA of the CDR3: TGTGCCAGTAGTATAGTTGGAGCAGTCCATAAGGGCTACACCTTC.